The clone carrying this TCR beta chain has only a few counts. These data originate in a study of cytomegalovirus exposure and HLA in healthy donors. Primers: 60 Vbeta forward and 13 Jbeta reverse. Sequencing used immunoSEQ multiplex PCR; TCRdb keeps in-frame clones, though not all of them. This sample has 90,000 to 150,000 clones; 76% occur once, and the top ten carry approximately 12%. The CDR3 is made up of 18 amino acids. The germline gives CDR1 MNHNS, CDR2 SASEGT. V lost 0 bases, J lost 0 bases, and 12 bases lay in between. The sample was PBMCs. The genes are TRBV6-1 and TRBJ1-6; perhaps TRBD1 as D (5 bases). This sequence was found in a woman aged 35 to 49 in good health and CMV-seropositive. Here the CDR3 reads CASSEAQAGSSYNSPLHF. CDR3 in DNA: TGTGCCAGCAGTGAAGCACAGGCCGGGAGCTCCTATAATTCACCCCTCCACTTT.